The 4 T cell receptor beta chains below all came from one sample that was sequenced in a study of cytomegalovirus exposure and HLA in healthy donors. With 60 Vbeta and 13 Jbeta primers, the PCR was carried out. The data were produced by immunoSEQ multiplex PCR, yet TCRdb's version contains in-frame clones alone and is incomplete. The sample records around 200,000 clones, around 86% being singletons. Sequences were obtained from PBMCs. The receptors stem from a woman between 40 and 55 years old in good health and CMV-seronegative.

This clone was found a few times. The V gene is TRBV5-5, the J gene TRBJ1-1; D is possibly TRBD1 (6 bases). Germline lookup yields CDR1 SGHKS and CDR2 YYEKEE (reference sequence). V was clipped by 4 bases and J by 5 bases, with 15 bases between them. This CDR3 is built from 14 residues. CDR3 in amino acids: CASSLPGQGTEAFF. DNA for the CDR3: TGTGCCAGCAGCCTCCCGGGACAAGGGACTGAAGCTTTCTTT. Filled out from reference TRBV5-5 and TRBJ1-1, the complete variable domain reads DAGVTQSPTHLIKTRGQQVTLRCSPISGHKSVSWYQQVLGQGPQFIFQYYEKEERGRGNFPDRFSARQFPNYSSELNVNALLLGDSALYLCASSLPGQGTEAFFGQGTRLTVV.

CDR3: CASSSGSAWSSPLHF. CDR3 DNA: TGTGCCAGTAGTTCCGGATCGGCATGGAGTTCACCCCTCCACTTT. J is TRBJ1-6 and V is TRBV19, with no clear D. Germline V CDR1 and CDR2: LNHDA, SQIVND (reference sequence). V lost 5 bases, J lost 9 bases, and 17 bases lay in between. The CDR3 runs 15 residues.

The chain has TRBV9 and TRBJ1-5; possibly TRBD1 for D (5 bases). Germline values: CDR1 SGDLS, CDR2 YYNGEE. The CDR3 length is 14 residues. The V end lost 2 bases, the J end lost 6 bases, and 12 bases lay between the germline ends. Here the CDR3 reads CASSVGTGSQPQHF. The CDR3 nucleotides are TGTGCCAGCAGCGTCGGTACAGGTTCTCAGCCCCAGCATTTT.

The chain recombines TRBV12-5 with TRBJ2-2; 9 positions match TRBD1. The CDR3 has 15 amino acids. Germline CDR1 and CDR2: LGHNT and FRNRAP. V lost 7 bases and J lost 1; bases outside the gene matches: 4. CDR3 amino acids: CASAMGQGNTGELFF. CDR3 DNA: TGTGCTAGTGCCATGGGACAGGGGAACACCGGGGAGCTGTTTTTT.